The 27 T cell receptor beta chains given below trace back to one sample, sequenced in a study of blood T cell repertoires in COVID-19. Sequencing was performed with immunoSEQ multiplex PCR; in TCRdb, only in-frame clones are kept and a portion is missing. The profile shows over 130,000 clones, over 80% of them singletons. The sequencing input was peripheral blood. The source is a woman of 80 years or more with acute or convalescent COVID-19.

V is TRBV18 and J is TRBJ1-1; D might be TRBD1 (5 bases). The CDR3 length is 15 residues. Germline V CDR1 and CDR2: KGHSH, LQKENI. Trimming took 6 bases from V and 3 from J, leaving 17 bases between them. CDR3 in amino acids: CASSVYGGEDTEAFF. As DNA, the CDR3 is TGTGCCAGCTCCGTTTACGGGGGGGAAGACACTGAAGCTTTCTTT. The whole variable domain, filled in from reference TRBV18 and TRBJ1-1, reads NAGVMQNPRHLVRRRGQEARLRCSPMKGHSHVYWYRQLPEEGLKFMVYLQKENIIDESGMPKERFSAEFPKEGPSILRIQQVVRGDSAAYFCASSVYGGEDTEAFFGQGTRLTVV.

The CDR3 DNA is TGTGCCAGCTCACTTGACAGGGAAGGTAATTCACCCCTCCACTTT. Amino acid sequence: CASSLDREGNSPLHF. This rearrangement joins TRBV18 to TRBJ1-6; 7 nucleotides match TRBD1. This CDR3 comprises 15 residues. V was clipped by 4 bases and J by 6 bases; unmatched bases: 6. Germline lookup yields CDR1 KGHSH and CDR2 LQKENI.

CDR3 sequence reads: CASSRRQGSFTEAFF. The CDR3 region has the DNA TGTGCCAGCAGTCGGAGACAGGGGTCCTTCACTGAAGCTTTCTTT. The chain uses TRBV6-5 and TRBJ1-1, with 8 positions matching TRBD1. V dropped 5 bases and J dropped 4; count of bases not matched to a gene: 9. The length of the CDR3 is 15 residues. The germline gives CDR1 MNHEY, CDR2 SVGAGI.

This clone was detected a few times. This sequence joins TRBV3-1 (or the pseudogene TRBV3-2) and TRBJ1-2, with D possibly being TRBD1 (5 bases). V lost 4 bases and J lost 8, with 17 bases in between. Germline CDR1 reads LGHDT; CDR2 reads YNNKEL (reference sequence). This CDR3 is built from 14 residues. This CDR3 reads CASSPRGGNSGYTF. The CDR3 bases are TGTGCCAGCAGCCCCCGGGGGGGAAACAGCGGCTACACCTTC.

The rearrangement links TRBV11-1 to TRBJ2-5, with 7 bases matching TRBD1. Per germline, CDR1 SGHAT and CDR2 FQDESV (reference sequence). The ends lost 6 bases at V and 7 bases at J; junction bases unmatched: 14. The CDR3 spans 15 residues. The DNA for the CDR3 is TGTGCCAGCAGTTTCGGGCGAGGGGGCGGAGGGACCCAGTACTTC. This gives the protein CASSFGRGGGGTQYF. The variable domain in full, completed from reference TRBV11-1 and TRBJ2-5, reads EAEVAQSPRYKITEKSQAVAFWCDPISGHATLYWYRQILGQGPELLVQFQDESVVDDSQLPKDRFSAERLKGVDSTLKIQPAELGDSAMYLCASSFGRGGGGTQYFGPGTRLLVL.

This chain uses TRBV7-2 with TRBJ2-3; D gene unclear. V was pared by 5 bases and J by 2 bases, with 11 bases between. Germline CDR1 reads SGHTA; CDR2 reads FQGNSA. The CDR3 has 14 residues. CDR3 DNA: TGTGCCAGCAGCCAGGTCAGATTCACAGATACGCAGTATTTT. Its protein product is CASSQVRFTDTQYF.

The V call is TRBV18, the J call TRBJ1-5; possibly TRBD1 for D (5 bases). V shed 3 bases and J shed 7 bases, with 16 bases lying between them. Germline CDR1 and CDR2: KGHSH and LQKENI. This CDR3 is 15 amino acids long. The CDR3 DNA sequence: TGTGCCAGCTCACCCGCAGGGCGAGTGGGCCAGCCCCAGCATTTT. Translating it yields CASSPAGRVGQPQHF.

V usage is TRBV9 and J usage is TRBJ1-5, with TRBD1 matching 10 bases. The CDR3 is 15 residues long. The V segment lost 4 bases and the J segment 5 bases; nucleotides outside the gene matches: 6. The germline V gene encodes CDR1 SGDLS and CDR2 YYNGEE. CDR3 residues: CASSLSGTGDQPQHF. The DNA of the CDR3 is TGTGCCAGCAGCTTGAGCGGGACAGGGGATCAGCCCCAGCATTTT.

This clone has only one observation. The chain joins TRBV24-1 to TRBJ2-1, with 7 bases aligning to TRBD1. This CDR3 has 16 residues. The V and J ends lost 4 bases and 12 bases, in that order; junction bases with no gene match: 17. The germline V gene has CDR1 KGHDR and CDR2 SFDVKD. Here the CDR3 reads CATSESTGDDRAGQFF. The CDR3 DNA reads as TGTGCCACCAGTGAATCAACAGGGGACGACCGGGCAGGGCAGTTCTTC.

The chain is built from TRBV19 and TRBJ1-5; TRBD1 is a possible D gene (5 bases). The CDR3 extends over 15 amino acids. V was clipped by 7 bases and J by 8 bases, with 21 bases between them. Germline loops: CDR1 LNHDA, CDR2 SQIVND (reference sequence). The chain's CDR3 is CASKKLGLPLEPQHF. CDR3 nucleotides: TGTGCCAGTAAGAAGTTGGGACTCCCGTTAGAGCCCCAGCATTTT.

V and J are TRBV19 and TRBJ2-2; 7 bases line up with TRBD1. Trimming took 6 bases from V and 0 from J; bases not matched to a gene: 4. Germline V lookup: CDR1 LNHDA, CDR2 SQIVND (reference sequence). The CDR3 contains 15 residues. The CDR3 spells CASRETGANTGELFF. CDR3 DNA: TGTGCCAGTAGGGAAACAGGGGCGAACACCGGGGAGCTGTTTTTT. Combining the CDR3 with reference TRBV19 and TRBJ2-2 gives the whole variable domain DGGITQSPKYLFRKEGQNVTLSCEQNLNHDAMYWYRQDPGQGLRLIYYSQIVNDFQKGDIAEGYSVSREKKESFPLTVTSAQKNPTAFYLCASRETGANTGELFFGEGSRLTVL.

The chain employs TRBV4-1 and TRBJ2-2, with 8 bases aligning to TRBD2. Germline V gives CDR1 MGHRA, CDR2 YSYEKL. V shed 2 bases and J 8 bases; nucleotides not matched to a gene: 4. CDR3 length equals 14 residues. The CDR3 DNA reads TGCGCCAGCAGCCAACCCGGGACTAGTGGGGAGCTGTTTTTT. It yields the protein CASSQPGTSGELFF.

V and J are TRBV10-3 and TRBJ2-5; 8 nucleotides agree with TRBD1. The germline CDR1 and CDR2 sequences are ENHRY and SYGVKD. CDR3 length: 13 amino acids. With V trimmed by 6 bases and J by 5 bases, 5 bases remained unmatched. CDR3 loop: CAIRQGGMETQYF. Written as DNA, the CDR3 is TGTGCCATCAGACAGGGGGGAATGGAGACCCAGTACTTC.

The sample holds one count of this clone. V is TRBV19 and J is TRBJ2-4; maybe TRBD1 (6 bases). CDR3 size: 15 residues. CDR1 and CDR2 from the germline V gene are LNHDA and SQIVND (reference sequence). Trimming shortened V by 0 bases and J by 6 bases, and 12 bases separated the two germline ends. CDR3 nucleotide sequence: TGTGCCAGTAGTATAGATAGATCAGGGGCAAACATTCAGTACTTC. This translates into CASSIDRSGANIQYF.

The chain uses TRBV18 and TRBJ1-5; 7 nucleotides match TRBD1. The CDR3 covers 16 residues. Germline loops: CDR1 KGHSH, CDR2 LQKENI. V trimming: 2 bases; J trimming: 6 bases; junction bases outside the gene matches: 10. Written as DNA, the CDR3 is TGTGCCAGCTCACCAAAAAATAGGGGGCAACGTCAGCCCCAGCATTTT. This gives the protein CASSPKNRGQRQPQHF.

This clone occurred once. This rearrangement joins TRBV5-4 to TRBJ2-3; TRBD2 might be the D (5 bases). There are 16 residues in the CDR3. Trimming pared 1 base from V and 3 bases from J, leaving 15 bases between. Germline CDR1 is SGHNT and CDR2 is YYREEE (reference sequence). The CDR3 sequence: CASSLYPGRATDTQYF. The CDR3 nucleotides are TGTGCCAGCAGCTTGTATCCGGGGAGAGCAACAGATACGCAGTATTTT.

This chain joins TRBV3-1 (or the pseudogene TRBV3-2) and TRBJ1-2, with TRBD1 matching over 10 bases. The CDR3 runs 15 residues. Germline assignment: CDR1 LGHDT and CDR2 YNNKEL (reference sequence). The trim removed 4 bases at V and 2 bases at J, leaving 4 bases unmatched. The DNA of the CDR3 is TGTGCCAGCAGCCCGTGGACAGGGGGGAACTATGGCTACACCTTC. Residues: CASSPWTGGNYGYTF.

V is TRBV29-1 and J is TRBJ1-1, with D perhaps TRBD1 (6 bases). The CDR3 has 11 amino acids. CDR1 and CDR2 from the germline V gene are SQVTM and ANQGSEA. The V end lost 4 bases, the J end lost 6 bases, and 9 bases lay between the germline ends. The CDR3, as DNA: TGCAGCGTTGGACAGGCTCCTGAAGCTTTCTTT. Translation: CSVGQAPEAFF.

The chain employs TRBV10-3 and TRBJ1-2; tentative D call: TRBD1 (6 bases). The length of the CDR3 is 13 residues. V was pared by 7 bases and J by 6 bases, with 15 bases between. Germline V gene sequence: CDR1 ENHRY, CDR2 SYGVKD. In nucleotides, the CDR3 is TGTGCCATCATGACCGGGACAAGTGATGGCTACACCTTC. Residues: CAIMTGTSDGYTF.

The chain combines TRBV5-5 with TRBJ2-5; the D gene is possibly TRBD1 (5 bases). V gave up 4 bases and J gave up 4 bases, with 14 bases separating them. Germline values: CDR1 SGHKS, CDR2 YYEKEE (reference sequence). This CDR3 is 14 amino acids long. The CDR3 region has the DNA TGTGCCAGCAGCCGAAAGGGGCAGGGAGAGACCCAGTACTTC. It encodes CASSRKGQGETQYF.

The chain joins TRBV3-1 (or the pseudogene TRBV3-2) to TRBJ1-5, with D tentatively TRBD1 (5 bases). The V end lost 6 bases, the J end lost 4 bases, and 16 bases lay between the germline ends. Germline lookup yields CDR1 LGHDT and CDR2 YNNKEL (reference sequence). The CDR3 totals 15 residues. CDR3 sequence (DNA): TGTGCCAGCAGTTCAAGTGGGACTCAGAATCAGCCCCAGCATTTT. As protein: CASSSSGTQNQPQHF.

This clone was counted a single time. The chain combines TRBV2 with TRBJ2-3, with a possible D match to TRBD1 (5 bases). The CDR3 covers 15 residues. With 6 bases removed from V and 3 bases from J, the gap between germline ends came to 16 bases. Germline V gives CDR1 SNHLY, CDR2 FYNNEI. The CDR3, as DNA: TGTGCCAGCAGACTCAGACAGCGACCTACAGATACGCAGTATTTT. It translates to CASRLRQRPTDTQYF.

This chain connects TRBV5-1 to TRBJ1-1, with 7 bases matching TRBD1. Germline-derived CDR1 and CDR2 are SGHRS and YFSETQ. Trimming cost V 6 bases and J 3 bases; bases outside gene matches: 5. This CDR3 contains 13 residues. The CDR3 region is CASKSGGDTEAFF. The DNA for the CDR3 is TGCGCCAGCAAGTCAGGGGGAGACACTGAAGCTTTCTTT.

The chain uses TRBV4-3 and TRBJ1-5; TRBD1 matches 9 bases. V gave up 1 base and J gave up 1 base; unmatched junction bases: 8. CDR3 length: 18 residues. From germline, CDR1 is LGHNA and CDR2 YSLEER. The CDR3 coding sequence is TGCGCCAGCAGCCAAGTATGGACAGGGGATAAGAGCAATCAGCCCCAGCATTTT. This translates into CASSQVWTGDKSNQPQHF.

The chain carries TRBV20-1 and TRBJ2-7; TRBD1 aligns across 8 bases. The J segment lost 5 bases and the V segment lost 3 bases, leaving 6 bases of the junction unmatched. In germline, CDR1 is DFQATT, CDR2 SNEGSKA (reference sequence). The CDR3 loop spans 13 amino acids. The CDR3 DNA sequence: TGCAGTGCTAGTCGGGGACAGGCCCACGAGCAGTACTTC. It encodes CSASRGQAHEQYF.

CDR3 loop: CASSPSVTASYEQYF. The CDR3 coding sequence is TGTGCCAGCAGCCCGTCAGTGACAGCTTCCTACGAGCAGTACTTC. The chain uses TRBV5-4 and TRBJ2-7; D is possibly TRBD1 (5 bases). The CDR3 is 15 residues long. Trimming removed 4 bases at V and 1 base at J, with 15 bases between. The germline V gene has CDR1 SGHNT and CDR2 YYREEE (reference sequence).

The V call is TRBV5-1, the J call TRBJ2-7; 9 bases are shared with TRBD2. The CDR3 consists of 15 residues. The trim removed 1 base at V and 3 bases at J, leaving 5 bases unmatched. Germline V gene lookup returns CDR1 SGHRS and CDR2 YFSETQ. CDR3 DNA: TGCGCCAGCAGCTTGAGGGCTAGCGGGGACTACGAGCAGTACTTC. This encodes CASSLRASGDYEQYF. Looking up the rest from reference TRBV5-1 and TRBJ2-7 gives the full variable domain: KAGVTQTPRYLIKTRGQQVTLSCSPISGHRSVSWYQQTPGQGLQFLFEYFSETQRNKGNFPGRFSGRQFSNSRSEMNVSTLELGDSALYLCASSLRASGDYEQYFGPGTRLTVT.